Listed below are T cell receptor beta chains from one sample, sequenced in a study of blood T cell repertoires in COVID-19. Libraries were prepared by immunoSEQ multiplex PCR; TCRdb keeps only in-frame clonotypes and omits some of them. The sample comprises almost 400,000 clones, around 87% of which are singletons, and 2% to 2.5% rests with the top ten. Sequencing used peripheral blood. These receptor sequences come from a woman aged 55-69 years with COVID-19, enrolled during active disease. Each CDR3 is given with its conserved first and last residue. A D gene is named only where the DNA matches it firmly. Size is omitted from some rows. Given values are once, few, many or a class for expanded clones.

J gene	clone size	V gene	D gene	CDR3 protein	CDR3 DNA
TRBJ1-6	-	TRBV7-8	-	CASSLAPGLRNSYNSPLHF	TGTGCCAGCAGCTTAGCCCCGGGACTCCGAAACTCCTATAATTCACCCCTCCACTTT
TRBJ2-5	-	TRBV2	-	CASLAEPTGETQYF	TGTGCCAGCTTAGCGGAGCCCACGGGTGAGACCCAGTACTTC
TRBJ1-2	-	TRBV5-4	TRBD1	CASSFPGQDRYGYTF	TGTGCCAGCAGCTTTCCGGGACAGGATCGATATGGCTACACCTTC
TRBJ2-3	-	TRBV7-8	-	CASSLDRVSTDTQYF	TGTGCCAGCAGCTTAGACAGAGTTAGCACAGATACGCAGTATTTT
TRBJ1-1	-	TRBV6-6	TRBD1	CAALGGMNTEAFF	TGTGCCGCCTTAGGGGGCATGAACACTGAAGCTTTCTTT
TRBJ1-5	-	TRBV28	TRBD1	CASSKRLGTGERQPQHF	TGTGCCAGCAGCAAAAGATTGGGGACAGGGGAACGTCAGCCCCAGCATTTT
TRBJ2-2	-	TRBV5-1	-	CASSRGAGASVRNTGELFF	TGCGCCAGCAGCAGAGGCGCGGGGGCGTCAGTTAGGAACACCGGGGAGCTGTTTTTT
TRBJ2-3	-	TRBV5-4	-	CASSLSVSRTDTQYF	TGTGCCAGCAGCTTGAGCGTTAGTCGCACAGATACGCAGTATTTT
TRBJ1-1	-	TRBV6-6	TRBD1	CASSYKGTENEAFF	TGTGCCAGCAGTTACAAGGGGACAGAGAATGAAGCTTTCTTT
TRBJ1-3	once	TRBV7-8	-	CASSLQTGSGNTIYF	TGTGCCAGCAGCTTACAAACAGGGAGTGGAAACACCATATATTTT
TRBJ2-3	-	TRBV7-9	TRBD2	CASTFEFLTGGANPTDTQYF	TGTGCCAGCACGTTTGAGTTTTTGACGGGAGGGGCGAACCCCACAGATACGCAGTATTTT
TRBJ2-2	-	TRBV11-2	TRBD2	CASSLVAGLNTGELFF	TGTGCCAGCAGCTTAGTAGCGGGGCTAAACACCGGGGAGCTGTTTTTT
TRBJ1-1	-	TRBV30	-	CAWSVQVNTEAFF	TGTGCCTGGAGCGTACAGGTTAACACTGAAGCTTTCTTT
TRBJ2-1	once	TRBV4-1	-	CASSRTRGNEQFF	TGCGCCAGCAGCCGAACAAGGGGGAATGAGCAGTTCTTC
TRBJ2-1	-	TRBV30	TRBD1	CAWSVEGGLEQFF	TGTGCCTGGAGTGTAGAAGGGGGCCTGGAGCAGTTCTTC
TRBJ2-5	-	TRBV10-3	TRBD1	CAISESTQGAQKETQYF	TGTGCCATCAGTGAGTCGACACAGGGGGCGCAGAAAGAGACCCAGTACTTC
TRBJ2-1	-	TRBV9	-	CASSVASSSVEFF	TGTGCCAGCAGCGTAGCCTCTTCTAGCGTTGAGTTCTTC
TRBJ1-1	-	TRBV27	-	CASFTLGLQNTEAFF	TGTGCCAGCTTTACTTTGGGACTGCAAAACACTGAAGCTTTCTTT
TRBJ1-6	once	TRBV5-4	-	CASTRGPRTEENSPLHF	TGTGCCAGCACCCGCGGTCCTAGGACAGAAGAGAATTCACCCCTCCACTTT
TRBJ1-2	-	TRBV28	-	CASSLSGDMSYGYTF	TGTGCCAGCAGTTTATCCGGGGACATGAGTTATGGCTACACCTTC
TRBJ1-6	-	TRBV2	-	CASRRTEYNSPLHF	TGTGCCAGCCGAAGGACTGAGTATAATTCACCCCTCCACTTT
TRBJ2-3	-	TRBV6-5	-	CASSYSAGLATDTQYF	TGTGCCAGCAGTTACTCCGCAGGGCTTGCGACAGATACGCAGTATTTT
TRBJ2-2	-	TRBV5-6	-	CASSSGTTNTGELFF	TGTGCCAGCAGCTCGGGGACAACGAACACCGGGGAGCTGTTTTTT
TRBJ2-2	-	TRBV5-1	TRBD2	CASTFRGGTGELFF	TGCGCCAGCACCTTTCGGGGGGGAACCGGGGAGCTGTTTTTT
TRBJ2-1	-	TRBV7-9	TRBD1	CASSPQRGQPSYNEQFF	TGTGCCAGCAGTCCTCAACGGGGACAGCCTTCCTACAATGAGCAGTTCTTC
TRBJ1-2	once	TRBV18	TRBD1	CASSPNRGKGGYTF	TGTGCCAGCTCACCAAACAGGGGAAAAGGTGGCTACACCTTC
TRBJ2-7	few	TRBV7-9	-	CASTGGYEQYF	TGTGCCAGCACGGGCGGCTACGAGCAGTACTTC
TRBJ1-5	-	TRBV2	-	CASEGGGAGQPQHF	TGTGCCAGCGAGGGTGGCGGGGCAGGACAGCCCCAGCATTTT
TRBJ1-2	-	TRBV5-1	TRBD1	CASSLAGDREGYTF	TGCGCCAGCAGCTTGGCCGGGGACAGGGAAGGCTACACCTTC
TRBJ1-6	-	TRBV18	TRBD1	CASSLGQGNSPLHF	TGTGCCAGCTCACTAGGACAGGGAAATTCACCCCTCCACTTT
TRBJ2-2	-	TRBV25-1	-	CASSPTGNTGELFF	TGTGCCAGCAGTCCAACGGGGAACACCGGGGAGCTGTTTTTT
TRBJ1-1	-	TRBV2	-	CARTEDGSDTEAFF	TGTGCCAGGACAGAGGACGGGAGTGACACTGAAGCTTTCTTT
TRBJ2-6	-	TRBV7-6	-	CASSSTGYSGANVLTF	TGTGCCAGCAGCTCTACAGGTTACTCTGGGGCCAACGTCCTGACTTTC
TRBJ2-3	-	TRBV6-5	-	CASSGPRQGGDTQYF	TGTGCCAGCAGCGGGCCGCGCCAGGGTGGCGATACGCAGTATTTT
TRBJ1-1	-	TRBV6-5	-	CATNPGHSNTEAFF	TGTGCCACCAACCCGGGACATTCGAACACTGAAGCTTTCTTT
TRBJ1-2	-	TRBV6-5	TRBD1	CASSFDRANYGYTF	TGTGCCAGCAGTTTTGACAGGGCTAACTATGGCTACACCTTC
TRBJ1-2	-	TRBV28	-	CASSSYYGYTF	TGTGCCAGCAGTTCGTACTATGGCTACACCTTC
TRBJ2-3	once	TRBV5-6	TRBD2	CASSPLERGVGTQYF	TGTGCCAGCAGCCCGCTCGAACGGGGGGTAGGTACGCAGTATTTT
TRBJ1-6	-	TRBV7-9	-	CASSARQDSPLHF	TGTGCCAGCAGCGCACGACAGGATTCACCCCTCCACTTT
TRBJ1-2	once	TRBV7-2	TRBD1	CASSLDGTVTNYGYTF	TGTGCCAGCAGCTTAGACGGGACAGTTACTAACTATGGCTACACCTTC
TRBJ2-1	once	TRBV9	-	CASSVEYGEQFF	TGTGCCAGCAGCGTAGAATACGGTGAGCAGTTCTTC
TRBJ2-4	-	TRBV2	-	CASSARQGRNIQYF	TGTGCCAGCAGTGCCCGGCAGGGAAGGAACATTCAGTACTTC
TRBJ1-4	-	TRBV28	-	CASSLWSSAENEKLFF	TGTGCCAGCAGTTTGTGGTCGTCGGCGGAGAATGAAAAACTGTTTTTT
TRBJ2-3	-	TRBV6-5	-	CASRLTLPDTQYF	TGTGCCAGCAGATTGACACTCCCAGATACGCAGTATTTT
TRBJ2-2	few	TRBV7-3	TRBD1	CASSSGQGIDTGELFF	TGTGCCAGCAGCTCCGGACAGGGGATCGACACCGGGGAGCTGTTTTTT
TRBJ2-5	-	TRBV7-9	TRBD1	CASVWDRGQTQYF	TGTGCCAGCGTGTGGGACAGGGGTCAGACCCAGTACTTC
TRBJ2-7	-	TRBV6-5	-	CASRDMTYEQYF	TGTGCCAGCAGGGACATGACCTACGAGCAGTACTTC
TRBJ1-1	-	TRBV7-9	-	CASSKAGQEGLEAFF	TGTGCCAGCAGCAAAGCGGGGCAGGAGGGACTTGAAGCTTTCTTT
TRBJ1-1	once	TRBV2	TRBD1	CASRGQAHAEAFF	TGTGCCAGCAGGGGACAGGCCCACGCTGAAGCTTTCTTT
TRBJ1-5	-	TRBV6-5	-	CASSYGRDNQPQHF	TGTGCCAGCAGCTATGGACGGGACAATCAGCCCCAGCATTTT
TRBJ2-5	once	TRBV10-3	TRBD2	CAISETSGETQYF	TGTGCCATCAGTGAGACTAGCGGGGAGACCCAGTACTTC
TRBJ1-2	-	TRBV19	TRBD1	CASRSTGGDYGYTF	TGTGCCAGTAGATCGACAGGGGGTGACTATGGCTACACCTTC
TRBJ2-1	-	TRBV2	-	CASSGEGGPPGDEQFF	TGTGCCAGCAGTGGTGAGGGGGGGCCTCCTGGGGATGAGCAGTTCTTC
TRBJ2-3	-	TRBV28	TRBD2	CALAGSPDTQYF	TGTGCCCTAGCGGGGTCCCCAGATACGCAGTATTTT
TRBJ1-2	few	TRBV28	TRBD1	CASRTGTNYGYTF	TGTGCCAGCCGGACAGGGACCAACTATGGCTACACCTTC
TRBJ1-6	-	TRBV28	-	CASSLLTPEALHF	TGTGCCAGCAGTTTATTAACGCCCGAGGCCCTCCACTTT
TRBJ1-4	-	TRBV5-5	-	CASSLAGVLTNEKLFF	TGTGCCAGCAGCTTGGCGGGGGTGCTGACTAATGAAAAACTGTTTTTT
TRBJ2-3	-	TRBV20-1	-	CSASYEGLDTQYF	TGCAGTGCTAGTTACGAGGGACTTGATACGCAGTATTTT
TRBJ2-1	-	TRBV6-5	-	CASRTSGKNEQFF	TGTGCCAGCAGGACTAGTGGGAAGAATGAGCAGTTCTTC
TRBJ1-1	-	TRBV27	TRBD1	CASSPRQGTNTEAFF	TGTGCCAGCAGTCCTCGACAGGGCACGAACACTGAAGCTTTCTTT